This TCR beta chain was captured by sequencing in a study of T cells in Graves' hyperthyroidism and ophthalmopathy. In the study overall: Prior to any treatment, at the point of initial diagnosis, peripheral blood was collected. Study observations and caveats: In the blood, most expanded thyroid clonotypes above 0.001 appeared as well.

The investigators amplified TCR beta CDR3 regions from RNA transcripts. Primed by the HTBI set, a first-round RT-PCR was run on the TCR CDR3. TCRdb re-analysed the multiplex PCR reads in MiXCR, keeping a single row per CDR3 protein. There are 660,000 or so distinct CDR3 sequences in the sample; around 20% occur only once, and under 35% lies in the top ten. CDR1 and CDR2 (germline): SGHRS, YFSETQ. This CDR3 is built from 16 residues. Trimming stripped 0 bases from V and 0 bases from J, with 12 bases between. Many counts were recorded for this clonotype. What it recognizes is unknown. V gene TRBV5-1 combines with J gene TRBJ1-1; D uncertain. Material: blood. This clonotype originated in a man younger than 40 with Graves' ophthalmopathy. The CDR3 sequence is CASSLGSPGMNTEAFF. In nucleotides, the CDR3 is TGCGCCAGCAGCTTGGGCTCTCCAGGCATGAACACTGAAGCTTTCTTT.